The source of this T cell receptor beta chain is a study of vaccination effects on CD4 cells after COVID-19. In the study overall: Post-vaccine sampling occurred a median 72 days after the second dose.

In the case of this clone: The antigen remains unidentified.

Sequencing used immunoSEQ multiplex PCR; TCRdb keeps in-frame clones, though not all of them. The sample records about 24,000 clones, 70% to 75% being singletons. Findings of the study overall: In healthy vaccinees, only 1 of 255 vaccine-induced clones cross-reacted with common cold coronaviruses. Researchers reported few convalescent patients and no early post-infection timepoints in the study.

The germline gives CDR1 SGHRS, CDR2 YFSETQ. The CDR3 consists of 13 residues. Trimming shortened V by 0 bases and J by 6 bases, and 6 bases separated the two germline ends. In the ViraFEST assay, antigen-specific CD4+ clonotypes were identified by expansion after peptide-pool stimulation. Culturing for about ten days preceded CD4+ T cell isolation. Each participant was given two doses of one vaccine (BNT162b2 or mRNA-1273). Cultures had half their medium replaced with IL-2 medium on days 3 and 7. The sequence derives from a human donor who received a COVID-19 vaccine. This sample comprised CD4+ T cells from PBMCs cultured with SARS-CoV-2 spike peptides, obtained after COVID-19 vaccination. The chain employs TRBV5-1 and TRBJ2-2, with a possible D match to TRBD1 (5 bases). The CDR3 DNA is TGCGCCAGCAGCTTGGGCAGGGCCGGGGAGCTGTTTTTT. Its protein is CASSLGRAGELFF.